This TCR beta chain originates from a study of cytomegalovirus exposure and HLA in healthy donors. General observations from the study: Among the CMV-associated chains, a few were confirmed in vitro as specific for CMV antigens. TCR sequences were mostly rare, though some public TCRs occurred in many donors. As a later analysis showed, a missense DCLRE1C variant was linked to trimming of TCR beta V- and J-genes.

PCR primers comprised 60 Vbeta and 13 Jbeta primers. The repertoire was sequenced with immunoSEQ multiplex PCR; TCRdb's copy has only in-frame clones and lacks some. Of 120,000 to 150,000 clones listed, about 79% are singletons. Remarks on this clone: The antigen remains undetermined.

V was pared by 7 bases and J by 9 bases, with 20 bases between. Germline V gives CDR1 SGHTA, CDR2 FQGNSA. The CDR3 runs 14 residues. The chain couples TRBV7-2 to TRBJ2-3; D possibly corresponds to TRBD2 (6 bases). The receptor comes from a male donor in good health and CMV-seronegative. The specimen sequenced was PBMCs. The CDR3 loop is CASIRLGRAGTQYF. CDR3 nucleotide sequence: TGTGCCAGCATCAGACTGGGTAGGGCGGGGACGCAGTATTTT.